Presented here are 23 T cell receptor beta chains from one specimen sequenced in a study of identical twins. TCRdb processed the 5' RACE reads anew with MiXCR; each CDR3 protein has one entry. The data show 450,000 to 650,000 distinct CDR3 sequences, 13% to 15% seen once. Separately, the same data were catalogued under a study of yellow fever vaccine responses in identical twins.

Source material: CD4+ T cells sorted from blood. These TCRs come from a woman aged 18-29 years in good health.

This clonotype was seen at least ten times. V gene TRBV5-1 combines with J gene TRBJ2-7; a possible D gene is TRBD1 (5 bases). Looked up from germline, CDR1 is SGHRS and CDR2 is YFSETQ. This CDR3 region has 15 residues. Trimming cost V 3 bases and J 0 bases, with 13 bases left between them. The CDR3 protein is CASSSAGHISYEQYF. The CDR3 coding sequence is TGCGCCAGCAGCTCCGCTGGACACATCTCCTACGAGCAGTACTTC.

The chain uses TRBV20-1 and TRBJ2-7, with 8 bases identical to TRBD2. The germline CDR1 and CDR2 sequences are DFQATT and SNEGSKA (reference sequence). With 0 bases clipped from V and 2 bases from J, the junction kept 6 bases outside the gene matches. The CDR3 runs to 15 residues. The CDR3 here is CSARDRFGRAYEQYF. The CDR3 region has the DNA TGCAGTGCTAGAGATCGGTTCGGGAGGGCCTACGAGCAGTACTTC.

J is TRBJ2-7 and V is TRBV7-9, with unresolved D. CDR3 length: 13 amino acids. Germline V CDR1 and CDR2: SEHNR, FQNEAQ (reference sequence). Trimming cost V 1 base and J 8 bases, with 12 bases left between them. The CDR3 spells CASSLGEYGQQYF. CDR3 bases: TGTGCCAGCAGCTTAGGGGAATATGGGCAGCAGTACTTC.

This clonotype was observed a handful of times. This chain connects TRBV12-3 or TRBV12-4 to TRBJ1-2; tentative D call: TRBD1 (5 bases). The CDR3 consists of 14 residues. Trimming shortened V by 6 bases and J by 5 bases, and 16 bases separated the two germline ends. CDR3 in DNA: TGTGCCAGCAGGGAACCGGGACTCAAGTATGGCTACACCTTC. Protein: CASREPGLKYGYTF.

This clonotype came up a few times. J is TRBJ2-3 and V is TRBV7-8; no reliable D call. The germline V gene has CDR1 SGHVS and CDR2 FQNEAQ. V shed 2 bases and J shed 8 bases, with 17 bases lying between them. The CDR3 length is 15 residues. The CDR3 spells CASSLIRASSGTQYF. The CDR3 nucleotides read TGTGCCAGCAGCTTAATTCGGGCCAGCTCGGGTACGCAGTATTTT. Full variable domain (rest looked up from reference TRBV7-8 and TRBJ2-3): GAGVSQSPRYKVAKRGQDVALRCDPISGHVSLFWYQQALGQGPEFLTYFQNEAQLDKSGLPSDRFFAERPEGSVSTLKIQRTQQEDSAVYLCASSLIRASSGTQYFGPGTRLTVL.

On this clonotype: Its ends do not fully match the called genes, so a read error is possible. The rearrangement joins TRBV20-1 to TRBJ2-1; 9 positions agree with TRBD2. The CDR3 runs 16 residues. Germline V gene data show CDR1 as DFQATT and CDR2 as SNEGSKA (reference sequence). CDR3 protein: CCASGLAASFYNEQFF. CDR3 nucleotides: TGCTGTGCTTCGGGACTAGCTGCGAGCTTCTACAATGAGCAGTTCTTC.

The J gene is TRBJ1-3, the V gene TRBV3-1; possibly TRBD1 for D (5 bases). Looked up from germline, CDR1 is LGHDT and CDR2 is YNNKEL (reference sequence). V was trimmed by 4 bases and J by 2 bases, leaving 9 bases between them. This CDR3 is 14 amino acids long. The CDR3 region has the DNA TGTGCCAGCAGCCCCGGGGGACCTGGAAACACCATATATTTT. Encoded protein: CASSPGGPGNTIYF.

This clonotype has only a few counts. V is TRBV2 and J is TRBJ2-2; 9 bases are shared with TRBD2. CDR1 is SNHLY, CDR2 FYNNEI, per germline. This CDR3 has 14 amino acids. Trimming removed 6 bases from V and 6 bases from J; junction bases left unmatched: 5. The CDR3 loop is CASSTAGGSGELFF. The CDR3 coding sequence is TGTGCCAGCAGCACAGCGGGGGGTTCCGGGGAGCTGTTTTTT.

This clonotype was counted only a few times. The V call is TRBV7-2, the J call TRBJ1-1; 7 bases line up with TRBD1. The CDR3 spans 14 residues. Germline V gene lookup returns CDR1 SGHTA and CDR2 FQGNSA. J was trimmed by 4 bases and V by 4 bases; bases with no gene match: 6. Here the CDR3 DNA reads TGTGCCAGCAGCTCCGACAGGGTCTCCACTGAAGCTTTCTTT. Protein sequence: CASSSDRVSTEAFF.

The chain carries TRBV5-1 and TRBJ2-1; 12 bases are shared with TRBD1. The ends lost 4 bases at V and 5 bases at J; junction bases unmatched: 13. There are 18 residues in the CDR3. Per the germline V gene, CDR1 is SGHRS and CDR2 is YFSETQ. CDR3 sequence reads: CASSPAGTGGAGNNEQFF. For the CDR3, the DNA is TGCGCCAGCAGCCCCGCCGGGACAGGGGGCGCGGGGAACAATGAGCAGTTCTTC.

This clonotype was counted between two and nine times. The chain carries TRBV24-1 and TRBJ1-5; D not resolved. The CDR3 is made up of 13 amino acids. Trimming left V 6 bases short and J 3 bases short, with 8 bases between. Looked up from germline, CDR1 is KGHDR and CDR2 is SFDVKD. The CDR3 DNA reads TGTGCCACCAGTCGAGGTTTCAATCAGCCCCAGCATTTT. Translating it yields CATSRGFNQPQHF.

A few counts support this clonotype. The chain couples TRBV7-6 to TRBJ2-1, with 9 bases matching TRBD2. Germline CDR1 and CDR2: SGHVS and FNYEAQ. This CDR3 comprises 18 residues. The J segment lost 6 bases and the V segment lost 2 bases, leaving 14 bases of the junction unmatched. The CDR3 coding sequence is TGTGCCAGCAGCTTAAAGGCAGGTCGCGGGGGGGCCATCAATGAGCAGTTCTTC. Translation: CASSLKAGRGGAINEQFF.

The chain combines TRBV12-3 or TRBV12-4 with TRBJ2-5; weak D call: TRBD1 (5 bases). Trimming stripped 0 bases from V and 5 bases from J, with 19 bases between. This CDR3 is built from 17 residues. The CDR3 bases are TGTGCCAGCAGTTTAGCAGTCGGACACAGGATTGCGGAGACCCAGTACTTC. It yields the protein CASSLAVGHRIAETQYF.

This clonotype was found a few times. CDR3 region: CSADGLVTNEQFF. CDR3 nucleotide sequence: TGCAGTGCCGATGGACTAGTCACCAATGAGCAGTTCTTC. V usage is TRBV20-1 and J usage is TRBJ2-1; 7 positions agree with TRBD2. The germline gives CDR1 DFQATT, CDR2 SNEGSKA (reference sequence). This CDR3 has 13 residues. V was clipped by 6 bases and J by 6 bases; unmatched bases: 8.

The CDR3 DNA is TGTGCCAGCAGCCCTTTTACCGGATCTGGGGCCAACGTCCTGACTTTC. It is translated as CASSPFTGSGANVLTF. The chain combines TRBV12-3 or TRBV12-4 with TRBJ2-6; D call uncertain. The CDR3 totals 16 residues. With 6 bases removed from V and 1 base from J, the gap between germline ends came to 13 bases.

V usage is TRBV6-1 and J usage is TRBJ2-7; D gene unclear. The CDR3 sequence is 14 residues long. Trimming shortened V by 6 bases and J by 0 bases, and 12 bases separated the two germline ends. Germline V gene data show CDR1 as MNHNS and CDR2 as SASEGT. This CDR3 is CASRGTTTSYEQYF. The DNA of the CDR3 is TGTGCCAGCAGAGGAACAACCACCTCCTACGAGCAGTACTTC.

The rearrangement uses TRBV20-1 and TRBJ1-1; TRBD1 might be the D (5 bases). V lost 6 bases and J 5 bases, leaving 10 bases between the germline ends. Germline V CDR1 and CDR2: DFQATT, SNEGSKA (reference sequence). The CDR3 has 11 residues. The CDR3: CSASGMTEAFF. The CDR3 DNA sequence: TGCAGTGCATCAGGGATGACTGAAGCTTTCTTT.

The V gene is TRBV2, the J gene TRBJ2-2, with D tentatively TRBD2 (5 bases). With 8 bases removed from V and 0 bases from J, the gap between germline ends came to 13 bases. Germline CDR1 and CDR2: SNHLY and FYNNEI. This CDR3 contains 15 residues. CDR3 region: CASLVEATNTGELFF. In DNA, the CDR3 is TGTGCCAGCCTGGTGGAGGCTACGAACACCGGGGAGCTGTTTTTT.

In this sample, this clonotype turned up many times. V and J are TRBV5-1 and TRBJ2-5; D may be TRBD2 (6 bases). Trimming pared 0 bases from V and 4 bases from J, leaving 10 bases between. In germline, CDR1 is SGHRS, CDR2 YFSETQ. CDR3 length: 14 residues. This CDR3 is CASSLGLVGETQYF. In DNA form, the CDR3 reads TGCGCCAGCAGCTTGGGACTAGTCGGAGAGACCCAGTACTTC.

The CDR3 region is CASSPKRLAGGPVSEQFF. The CDR3 DNA reads as TGTGCCAGCAGTCCAAAGAGGTTAGCGGGAGGGCCAGTGTCTGAGCAGTTCTTC. The chain employs TRBV12-3 or TRBV12-4 and TRBJ2-1; 11 bases line up with TRBD2. The CDR3 totals 18 residues. V dropped 5 bases and J dropped 9; count of bases not matched to a gene: 18.

The rearrangement joins TRBV28 to TRBJ2-6; weak D call: TRBD1 (6 bases). The CDR3 covers 18 residues. CDR1 is MDHEN, CDR2 SYDVKM, per germline. V was pared by 7 bases and J by 0 bases, with 19 bases between. The CDR3 DNA sequence: TGTGCCAGCACCCCCTGGGGGCCCCGGCTCTCTGGGGCCAACGTCCTGACTTTC. This translates into CASTPWGPRLSGANVLTF.

The chain joins TRBV19 to TRBJ2-3, with TRBD2 matching 9 bases. The germline V gene encodes CDR1 LNHDA and CDR2 SQIVND (reference sequence). The CDR3 length is 15 residues. V trimming: 5 bases; J trimming: 4 bases; junction bases outside the gene matches: 7. CDR3 amino acids: CASSGREGRSDTQYF. The CDR3, as DNA: TGTGCCAGTAGTGGGCGGGAGGGCCGGTCAGATACGCAGTATTTT.

The chain has TRBV10-3 and TRBJ2-2; D is uncertain. CDR3 size: 15 residues. The germline V and J ends were trimmed by 6 bases and 5 bases, with 16 bases remaining between them. Germline-derived CDR1 and CDR2 are ENHRY and SYGVKD. CDR3: CAISLDQRVTGELFF. CDR3 DNA: TGTGCCATCAGCCTGGACCAGCGAGTAACCGGGGAGCTGTTTTTT.